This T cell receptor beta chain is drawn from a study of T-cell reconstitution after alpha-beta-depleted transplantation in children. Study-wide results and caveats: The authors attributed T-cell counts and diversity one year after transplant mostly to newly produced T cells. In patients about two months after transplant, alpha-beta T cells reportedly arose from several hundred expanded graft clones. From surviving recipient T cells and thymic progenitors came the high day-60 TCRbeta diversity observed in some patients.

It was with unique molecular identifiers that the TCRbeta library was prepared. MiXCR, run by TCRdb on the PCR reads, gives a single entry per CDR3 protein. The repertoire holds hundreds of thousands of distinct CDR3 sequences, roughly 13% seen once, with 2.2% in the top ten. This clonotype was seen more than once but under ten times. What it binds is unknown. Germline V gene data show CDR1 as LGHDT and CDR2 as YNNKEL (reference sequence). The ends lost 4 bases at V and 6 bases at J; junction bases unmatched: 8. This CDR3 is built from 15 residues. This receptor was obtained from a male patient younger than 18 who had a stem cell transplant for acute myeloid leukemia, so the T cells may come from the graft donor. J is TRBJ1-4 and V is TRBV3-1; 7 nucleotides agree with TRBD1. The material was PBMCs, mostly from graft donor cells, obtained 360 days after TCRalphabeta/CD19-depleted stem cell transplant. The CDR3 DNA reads TGTGCCAGCAGCCTCCCCGGGACAGCCTATGAAAAACTGTTTTTT. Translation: CASSLPGTAYEKLFF.